Described below is a single T cell receptor beta chain sequence and its context. A quantity of about 0.5 to 1 ug RNA underwent reverse transcription using random hexamers. TCRdb called the immunoSEQ multiplex PCR reads again in MiXCR, with one record for every CDR3 protein. The table shows 130,000 to 150,000 distinct CDR3 sequences, with 90% to 95% occurring only once. The source of the sample is a study of CD8 T cells in Susac syndrome. The CDR3 has 13 amino acids. Germline-derived CDR1 and CDR2 are MGHRA and YSYEKL. Trimming removed 5 bases at V and 8 bases at J, with 13 bases between. The sequenced sample consisted of CD8+ T cells from PBMCs. This TCR derives from a human donor in good health. The V call is TRBV4-1, the J call TRBJ2-4, with D possibly matching TRBD2 (6 bases). The CDR3 coding sequence is TGCGCCAGCAGCGGGGCGGGGTTGGACATTCAGTACTTC. This gives the protein CASSGAGLDIQYF.